The T cell receptor beta chain described here comes from a study of T cell changes during pregnancy in multiple sclerosis. This CDR3 is built from 14 residues. Germline V gene lookup returns CDR1 LNHDA and CDR2 SQIVND (reference sequence). V lost 7 bases to trimming and J lost 2 bases; unmatched junction nucleotides: 5. Generated by immunoSEQ multiplex PCR, the TCRdb table keeps only in-frame clones and is missing some. The data show about 49,000 clones, with 90% to 95% seen just once and around 5.9% held by the top ten. A single count supports this clone. This sample comprised CD8+ T cells from peripheral blood mononuclear cells, obtained before pregnancy. The chain links TRBV19 to TRBJ2-1; 7 bases line up with TRBD1. The clonotype comes from a female donor with multiple sclerosis, enrolled in a pregnancy study. The CDR3 DNA reads TGTGCCAGTACCCGCAGGGGGACCTACAATGAGCAGTTCTTC. This sequence encodes CASTRRGTYNEQFF.